These T cell receptor beta chains were read from a single sample in a study of breast tumors, draining lymph nodes, adjacent tissues. From the multiplex PCR reads, TCRdb called clonotypes with MiXCR, one entry per CDR3 protein. Altogether roughly 120,000 distinct CDR3 sequences are present, 15% to 20% being singletons, with the ten largest covering about 3.7%. Sequenced material: axillary lymph node tissue. Receptors were obtained from a female donor with breast cancer. Some clones in this sample may be carry-over from other donors' samples. CDR3s include the opening cysteine and the closing phenylalanine or tryptophan. A D gene is named only where the DNA matches it firmly. Some rows mark clone size as missing; the rest say once, few, many or name a class of expanded clone.

clone_size	v_call	d_call	j_call	cdr3_aa	cdr3_nt
-	TRBV10-2	-	TRBJ1-1	CATRNGGGSTEAFF	TGCGCCACCCGCAATGGGGGGGGTTCCACTGAAGCTTTCTTT
-	TRBV20-1	TRBD2	TRBJ2-7	CSATGGTSGSNEQYF	TGCAGTGCTACAGGAGGGACTAGCGGGAGCAACGAGCAGTACTTC
many	TRBV11-2	TRBD2	TRBJ2-7	CASRLAGGFLGYEQYF	TGTGCCAGCAGGTTAGCGGGAGGGTTCCTCGGCTACGAGCAGTACTTC
many	TRBV15	TRBD2	TRBJ2-3	CATSRDHTSVTDTQYF	TGTGCCACCAGCAGAGATCACACTAGCGTCACAGATACGCAGTATTTT
many	TRBV28	TRBD1	TRBJ2-5	CASSRGQAEETQYF	TGTGCCAGCAGCCGGGGACAGGCCGAAGAGACCCAGTACTTC
many	TRBV7-9	-	TRBJ1-6	CASSLDRLINSPLHF	TGTGCCAGCAGCTTAGACAGGTTAATTAATTCACCCCTCCACTTT
many	TRBV19	TRBD2	TRBJ2-3	CASTGTSGVPDTQYF	TGTGCCAGTACCGGGACTAGCGGGGTTCCAGATACGCAGTATTTT
few	TRBV20-1	-	TRBJ1-5	CSVTGWNSNQPQHF	TGCAGTGTTACAGGGTGGAATAGCAATCAGCCCCAGCATTTT
many	TRBV20-1	-	TRBJ1-5	CSARAADRSNQPQHF	TGCAGTGCTAGGGCGGCGGATAGGAGCAATCAGCCCCAGCATTTT
many	TRBV10-3	TRBD1	TRBJ2-7	CAIGQEYEQYF	TGTGCCATTGGACAGGAGTACGAGCAGTACTTC
once	TRBV28	-	TRBJ2-7	CASSPYRDGKNYEQYF	TGTGCCAGCAGTCCTTATCGGGACGGGAAGAACTACGAGCAGTACTTC
many	TRBV5-1	TRBD2	TRBJ2-2	CASSLAGRVGELFF	TGCGCCAGCAGCTTGGCGGGGAGGGTCGGGGAGCTGTTTTTT
many	TRBV27	-	TRBJ2-4	CASSSRIGAIAKNIQYF	TGTGCCAGCAGTTCCCGGATAGGGGCTATAGCCAAAAACATTCAGTACTTC
many	TRBV19	-	TRBJ2-3	CASAMGYTQYF	TGTGCCAGTGCAATGGGTTATACGCAGTATTTT
many	TRBV20-1	-	TRBJ2-7	CSATGTASEQYF	TGCAGTGCGACCGGGACTGCCTCCGAGCAGTACTTC
-	TRBV20-1	TRBD1	TRBJ2-6	CSARVQGATVSGAYVLTF	TGCAGTGCTAGAGTTCAGGGGGCGACAGTCTCTGGGGCCTACGTCCTGACTTTC
many	TRBV7-6	TRBD2	TRBJ2-5	CASVEGLAGRETQYF	TGTGCCAGCGTCGAGGGACTAGCGGGGAGGGAGACCCAGTACTTC
many	TRBV7-2	-	TRBJ1-5	CASSLSGGNQPQHF	TGTGCCAGCAGCTTATCAGGGGGCAATCAGCCCCAGCATTTT
few	TRBV19	TRBD1	TRBJ1-2	CASSKTGQHYYGYTF	TGTGCCAGTAGTAAGACGGGACAGCACTATTACGGCTACACCTTC
many	TRBV19	TRBD2	TRBJ2-1	CASSKGWSGSSYNEQFF	TGTGCCAGTAGCAAAGGCTGGAGCGGGAGTTCCTACAATGAGCAGTTCTTC
many	TRBV6-1	-	TRBJ2-7	CASSEFGWYEQYF	TGTGCCAGCAGTGAATTTGGGTGGTACGAGCAGTACTTC
many	TRBV7-2	-	TRBJ2-3	CASSLFGHPTDTQYF	TGTGCCAGCAGCTTATTCGGCCACCCCACAGATACGCAGTATTTT
few	TRBV18	-	TRBJ2-7	CASSPETGSTYEQSF	TGTGCCAGCTCACCGGAAACAGGGTCGACCTACGAGCAGTCCTTC
many	TRBV7-8	TRBD1	TRBJ2-7	CASSRMDRGGYEQYF	TGTGCCAGCAGTCGAATGGACAGGGGCGGCTACGAGCAGTACTTC
many	TRBV4-1	TRBD2	TRBJ2-3	CASSQGGSGGRDTQYF	TGCGCCAGCAGCCAAGGAGGTAGCGGGGGGAGAGATACGCAGTATTTT
many	TRBV5-1	-	TRBJ2-1	CASSLDRVQDEQFF	TGCGCCAGCAGCTTGGACAGGGTTCAGGATGAGCAGTTCTTC
many	TRBV15	-	TRBJ2-1	CATSRKFTIRSRNEQFF	TGTGCCACCAGCCGCAAATTTACAATTAGGTCGCGCAATGAGCAGTTCTTC
many	TRBV12-3/TRBV12-4	TRBD1	TRBJ1-6	CASRPGQGINSPLHF	TGTGCCAGCAGACCGGGACAGGGAATTAATTCACCCCTCCACTTT
many	TRBV6-6	-	TRBJ2-1	CASGLSAGDEQFF	TGTGCCAGCGGTTTAAGCGCCGGTGATGAGCAGTTCTTC
many	TRBV11-3	TRBD2	TRBJ2-3	CASSVRGTSGSDTQYF	TGTGCCAGCAGCGTACGAGGGACTAGCGGGAGTGATACGCAGTATTTT
many	TRBV5-5	TRBD2	TRBJ2-3	CASSYTSGRDGSTDTQYF	TGTGCCAGCAGCTACACTAGCGGGCGAGATGGTAGCACAGATACGCAGTATTTT
many	TRBV6-1	-	TRBJ1-2	CASSEWGLGYTF	TGTGCCAGCAGCGAGTGGGGTTTGGGCTACACCTTC
many	TRBV12-3/TRBV12-4	-	TRBJ1-2	CASFFTGAEGYTF	TGTGCCAGCTTCTTTACTGGGGCTGAAGGCTACACCTTC
many	TRBV19	-	TRBJ2-1	CASSHIWENNEQFF	TGTGCCAGTAGTCACATATGGGAAAACAATGAGCAGTTCTTC
many	TRBV10-3	-	TRBJ2-7	CAIRSGSTRHSYEQYF	TGTGCCATCAGGTCCGGTAGCACGCGACACTCCTACGAGCAGTACTTC
-	TRBV2	-	TRBJ1-4	CASTQGPGLKEKLFF	TGTGCCAGCACCCAAGGGCCAGGGTTAAAAGAAAAACTGTTTTTT
many	TRBV20-1	-	TRBJ2-7	CSASKVYEQYF	TGCAGTGCTAGTAAGGTCTACGAGCAGTACTTC
many	TRBV7-8	TRBD2	TRBJ2-2	CASSSASSGDFTGELFF	TGTGCCAGCAGCTCAGCCTCTAGCGGGGACTTCACCGGGGAGCTGTTTTTT
few	TRBV20-1	-	TRBJ1-1	CSARDFRGGTEAFF	TGCAGTGCTAGAGATTTTAGAGGGGGTACTGAAGCTTTCTTT
-	TRBV7-8	-	TRBJ2-5	CASSLLGRGETQHF	TGTGCCAGCAGCTTACTAGGGCGGGGAGAGACCCAGCACTTC
many	TRBV7-2	TRBD2	TRBJ2-5	CASSPRLAGGGSQETQYF	TGTGCCAGCAGCCCCCGACTAGCGGGGGGTGGGTCCCAAGAGACCCAGTACTTC